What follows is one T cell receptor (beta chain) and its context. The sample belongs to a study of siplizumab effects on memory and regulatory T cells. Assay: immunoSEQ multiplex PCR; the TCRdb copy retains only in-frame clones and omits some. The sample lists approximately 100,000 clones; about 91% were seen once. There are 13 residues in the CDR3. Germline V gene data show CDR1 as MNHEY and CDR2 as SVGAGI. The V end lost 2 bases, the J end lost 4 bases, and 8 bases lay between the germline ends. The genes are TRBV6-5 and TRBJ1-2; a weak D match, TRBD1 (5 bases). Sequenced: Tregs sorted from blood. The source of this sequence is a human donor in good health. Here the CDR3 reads CASSYDGGYGYTF. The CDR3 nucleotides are TGTGCCAGCAGTTACGACGGGGGCTATGGCTACACCTTC.